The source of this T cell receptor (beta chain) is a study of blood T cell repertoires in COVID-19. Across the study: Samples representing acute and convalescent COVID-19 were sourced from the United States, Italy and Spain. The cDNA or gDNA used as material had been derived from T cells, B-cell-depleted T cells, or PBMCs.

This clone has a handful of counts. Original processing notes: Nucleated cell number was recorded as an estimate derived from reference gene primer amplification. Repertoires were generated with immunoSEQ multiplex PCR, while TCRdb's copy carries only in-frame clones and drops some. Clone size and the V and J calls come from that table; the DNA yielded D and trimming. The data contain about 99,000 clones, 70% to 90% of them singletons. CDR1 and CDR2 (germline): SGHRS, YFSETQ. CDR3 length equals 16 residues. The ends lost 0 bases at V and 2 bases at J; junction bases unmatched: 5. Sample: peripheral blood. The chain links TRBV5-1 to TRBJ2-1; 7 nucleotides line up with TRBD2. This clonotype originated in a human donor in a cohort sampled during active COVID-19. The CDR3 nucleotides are TGCGCCAGCAGCTTGGCCGTGGGAGGGGCCTACAATGAGCAGTTCTTC. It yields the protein CASSLAVGGAYNEQFF. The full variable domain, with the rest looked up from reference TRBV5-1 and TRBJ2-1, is KAGVTQTPRYLIKTRGQQVTLSCSPISGHRSVSWYQQTPGQGLQFLFEYFSETQRNKGNFPGRFSGRQFSNSRSEMNVSTLELGDSALYLCASSLAVGGAYNEQFFGPGTRLTVL.